These 3 T cell receptor beta chains originate from one sample sequenced in a study of T cell repertoires in cytomegalovirus infection. Their antigens remain unidentified. A single record per CDR3 protein comes from TCRdb applying MiXCR to the reads. The sample yields around 310,000 distinct CDR3 sequences, almost 30% seen once. The sequences come from cultured PBMCs, collected from culture after CMV antigen stimulation. The receptor set was obtained from a human donor in good health (CMV status not recorded). Some clones in this sample may be carry-over from other donors' samples.

The chain links TRBV19 to TRBJ1-1; D call uncertain. Trimming stripped 3 bases from V and 4 bases from J, with 15 bases between. The germline gives CDR1 LNHDA, CDR2 SQIVND (reference sequence). This CDR3 has 15 residues. The CDR3 is CASSIQAHRRTEAFF. The CDR3 nucleotides are TGTGCCAGTAGTATTCAAGCCCACCGACGCACTGAAGCTTTCTTT.

The chain has TRBV12-3 or TRBV12-4 and TRBJ2-7; D tentatively fits TRBD1 or TRBD2 (5 bases each). This CDR3 contains 13 residues. V gave up 8 bases and J gave up 3 bases, with 14 bases separating them. The DNA for the CDR3 is TGTGCCAGCCAGGGAGAGGTTTACTACGAGCAGTACTTC. Its protein is CASQGEVYYEQYF.

V is TRBV9 and J is TRBJ1-3, with D possibly TRBD1 on 5 matching bases. The germline V and J ends were trimmed by 3 bases and 0 bases, with 7 bases remaining between them. The CDR3 extends over 14 amino acids. Germline lookup yields CDR1 SGDLS and CDR2 YYNGEE. Here the CDR3 DNA reads TGTGCCAGCAGCGACGGGACCTCTGGAAACACCATATATTTT. Encoded protein: CASSDGTSGNTIYF.